This T cell receptor (beta chain) originates from a study of beta chain features in type 1 diabetes. Study as a whole: Healthy donors, compared against patients, showed similar age, gender and cell yields. Study conclusions and caveats: For patients and controls alike, PCR might favor shorter templates to the same degree. The analysis here could not establish whether HLA type shapes TCRB rearrangement. Shortening of TCRB CDR3s, moderate but significant, appeared in all four CD4+ subsets of Type 1 diabetes patients.

Isolation of CD4+ naive, central memory, regulatory and stem cell-like memory cells was achieved by sorting via CD45RO/CCR7/CD25/CD127/CD95/CD27. Notes on this clone: Its antigen is unidentified.

Expressed TCRB transcripts were sequenced because the entire RNA isolate underwent reverse transcription. The repertoire was sequenced with immunoSEQ multiplex PCR; TCRdb's copy has only in-frame clones and lacks some. The sample lists hundreds of thousands of clones; about 11% were seen once. Germline loops: CDR1 MDHEN, CDR2 SYDVKM. There are 15 residues in the CDR3. After removal of 1 base from V and 2 bases from J, the junction contained 5 bases not matched to a gene. The chain is built from TRBV28 and TRBJ2-7, with 7 bases aligning to TRBD1. The source of this sequence is a young man with type 1 diabetes. The sequenced sample was naive CD4+ T cells from blood. Written as DNA, the CDR3 is TGTGCCAGCAGTTTATTTCGGACAGGCACCTACGAGCAGTACTTC. Its translation: CASSLFRTGTYEQYF.